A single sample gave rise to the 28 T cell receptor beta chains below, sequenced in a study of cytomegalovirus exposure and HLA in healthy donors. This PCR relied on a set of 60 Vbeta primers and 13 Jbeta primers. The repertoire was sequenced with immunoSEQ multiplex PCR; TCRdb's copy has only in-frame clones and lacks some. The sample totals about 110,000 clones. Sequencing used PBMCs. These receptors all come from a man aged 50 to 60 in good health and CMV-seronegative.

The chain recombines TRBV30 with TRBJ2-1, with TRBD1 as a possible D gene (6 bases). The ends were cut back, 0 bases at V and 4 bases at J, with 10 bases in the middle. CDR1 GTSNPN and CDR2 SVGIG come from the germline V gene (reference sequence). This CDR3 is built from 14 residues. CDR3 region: CAWSVTGLYNEQFF. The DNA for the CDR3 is TGTGCCTGGAGTGTAACAGGGCTATACAATGAGCAGTTCTTC.

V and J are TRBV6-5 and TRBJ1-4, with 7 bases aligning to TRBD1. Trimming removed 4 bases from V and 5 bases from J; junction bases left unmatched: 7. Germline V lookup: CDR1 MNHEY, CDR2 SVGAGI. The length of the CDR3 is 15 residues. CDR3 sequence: CASSSQRGRNEKLFF. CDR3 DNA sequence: TGTGCCAGCAGTTCCCAAAGGGGGCGCAATGAAAAACTGTTTTTT.

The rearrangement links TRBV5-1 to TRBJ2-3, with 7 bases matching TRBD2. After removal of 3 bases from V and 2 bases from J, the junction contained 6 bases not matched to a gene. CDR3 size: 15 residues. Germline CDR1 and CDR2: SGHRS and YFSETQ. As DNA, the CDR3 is TGCGCCAGCAGCTCCCCTAGCGGCTACACAGATACGCAGTATTTT. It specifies CASSSPSGYTDTQYF.

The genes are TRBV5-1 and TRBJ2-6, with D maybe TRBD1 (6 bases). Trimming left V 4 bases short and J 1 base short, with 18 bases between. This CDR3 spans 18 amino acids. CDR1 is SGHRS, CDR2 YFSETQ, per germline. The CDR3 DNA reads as TGCGCCAGCAGCCCACAGGGTCAGGTCCCTTCTGGGGCCAACGTCCTGACTTTC. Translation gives CASSPQGQVPSGANVLTF.

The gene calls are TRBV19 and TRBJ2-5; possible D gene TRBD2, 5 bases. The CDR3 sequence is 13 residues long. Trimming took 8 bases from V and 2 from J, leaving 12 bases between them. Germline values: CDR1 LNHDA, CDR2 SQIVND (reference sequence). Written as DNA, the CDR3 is TGTGCCAGTGGAAGACGGACTCAAGAGACCCAGTACTTC. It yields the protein CASGRRTQETQYF.

The CDR3 region is CASTSASDSQPQHF. The DNA for the CDR3 is TGTGCCAGTACATCGGCTTCCGACAGTCAGCCCCAGCATTTT. The chain is built from TRBV19 and TRBJ1-5; possible D gene TRBD1, 5 bases. The CDR3 loop spans 14 amino acids. V was shortened by 7 bases and J by 6 bases, with 16 bases between the two germline ends. Germline CDR1 and CDR2: LNHDA and SQIVND (reference sequence).

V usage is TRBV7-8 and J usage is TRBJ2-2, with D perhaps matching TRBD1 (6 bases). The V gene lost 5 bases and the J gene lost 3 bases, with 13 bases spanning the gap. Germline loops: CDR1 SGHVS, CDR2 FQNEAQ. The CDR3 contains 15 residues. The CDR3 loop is CASSARKGDTGELFF. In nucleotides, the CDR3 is TGTGCCAGCAGCGCCCGGAAGGGGGACACCGGGGAGCTGTTTTTT.

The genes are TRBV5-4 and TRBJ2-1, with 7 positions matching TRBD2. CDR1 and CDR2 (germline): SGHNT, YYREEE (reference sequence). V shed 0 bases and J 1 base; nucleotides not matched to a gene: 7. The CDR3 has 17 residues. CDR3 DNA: TGTGCCAGCAGCTTGGTTGGAGGGAGGGGTTCCTACAATGAGCAGTTCTTC. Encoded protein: CASSLVGGRGSYNEQFF. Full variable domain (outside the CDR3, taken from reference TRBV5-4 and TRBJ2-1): ETGVTQSPTHLIKTRGQQVTLRCSSQSGHNTVSWYQQALGQGPQFIFQYYREEENGRGNFPPRFSGLQFPNYSSELNVNALELDDSALYLCASSLVGGRGSYNEQFFGPGTRLTVL.

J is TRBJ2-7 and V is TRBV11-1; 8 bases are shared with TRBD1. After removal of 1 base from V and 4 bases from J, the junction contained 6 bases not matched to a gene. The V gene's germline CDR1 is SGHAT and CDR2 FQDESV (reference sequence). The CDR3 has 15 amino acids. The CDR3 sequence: CASSLGQGMAYEQYF. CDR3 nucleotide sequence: TGTGCCAGCAGCTTAGGACAGGGGATGGCTTACGAGCAGTACTTC.

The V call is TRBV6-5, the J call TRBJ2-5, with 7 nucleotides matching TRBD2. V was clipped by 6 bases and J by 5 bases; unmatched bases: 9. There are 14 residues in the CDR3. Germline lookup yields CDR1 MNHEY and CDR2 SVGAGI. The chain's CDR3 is CASSSGGLGETQYF. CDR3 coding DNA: TGTGCCAGCAGCTCCGGGGGGTTGGGGGAGACCCAGTACTTC.

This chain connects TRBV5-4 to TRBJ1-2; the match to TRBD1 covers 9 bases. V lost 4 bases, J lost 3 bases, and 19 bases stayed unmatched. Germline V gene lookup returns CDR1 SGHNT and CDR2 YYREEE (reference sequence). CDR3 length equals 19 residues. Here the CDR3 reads CASSQTGTGTRTPHYGYTF. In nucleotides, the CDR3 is TGTGCCAGCAGCCAAACTGGGACAGGGACGAGAACCCCCCACTATGGCTACACCTTC. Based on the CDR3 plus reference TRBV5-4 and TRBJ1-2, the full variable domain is ETGVTQSPTHLIKTRGQQVTLRCSSQSGHNTVSWYQQALGQGPQFIFQYYREEENGRGNFPPRFSGLQFPNYSSELNVNALELDDSALYLCASSQTGTGTRTPHYGYTFGSGTRLTVV.

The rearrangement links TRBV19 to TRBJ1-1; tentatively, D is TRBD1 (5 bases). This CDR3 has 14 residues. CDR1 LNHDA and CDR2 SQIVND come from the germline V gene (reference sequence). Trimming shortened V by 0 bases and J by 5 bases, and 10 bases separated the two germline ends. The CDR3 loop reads CASSIDLEGTEAFF. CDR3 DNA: TGTGCCAGTAGTATAGATCTGGAGGGGACTGAAGCTTTCTTT.

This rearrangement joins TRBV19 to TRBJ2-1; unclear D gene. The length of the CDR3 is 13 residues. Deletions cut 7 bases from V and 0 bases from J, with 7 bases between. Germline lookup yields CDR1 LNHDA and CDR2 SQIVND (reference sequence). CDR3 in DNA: TGTGCCAGTAAGCCTAACTCCTACAATGAGCAGTTCTTC. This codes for CASKPNSYNEQFF.

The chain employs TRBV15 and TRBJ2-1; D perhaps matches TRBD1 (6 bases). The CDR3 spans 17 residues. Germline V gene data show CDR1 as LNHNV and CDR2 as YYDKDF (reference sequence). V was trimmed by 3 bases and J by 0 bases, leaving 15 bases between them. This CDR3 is CATSRVRGLSSYNEQFF. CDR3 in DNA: TGTGCCACCAGCAGGGTCAGGGGCCTAAGCTCCTACAATGAGCAGTTCTTC.

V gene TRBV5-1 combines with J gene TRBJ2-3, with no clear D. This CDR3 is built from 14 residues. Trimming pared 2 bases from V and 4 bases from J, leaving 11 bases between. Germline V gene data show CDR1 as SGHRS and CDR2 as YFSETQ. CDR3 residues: CASSFLDSADTQYF. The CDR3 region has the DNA TGCGCCAGCAGCTTCCTAGATTCGGCAGATACGCAGTATTTT.

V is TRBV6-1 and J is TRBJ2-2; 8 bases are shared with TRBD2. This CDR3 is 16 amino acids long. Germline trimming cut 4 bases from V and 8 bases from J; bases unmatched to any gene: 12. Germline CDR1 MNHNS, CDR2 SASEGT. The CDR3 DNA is TGTGCCAGCAGTGCCCTTAGCGGGACCACTGGTGGGGAGCTGTTTTTT. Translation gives CASSALSGTTGGELFF.

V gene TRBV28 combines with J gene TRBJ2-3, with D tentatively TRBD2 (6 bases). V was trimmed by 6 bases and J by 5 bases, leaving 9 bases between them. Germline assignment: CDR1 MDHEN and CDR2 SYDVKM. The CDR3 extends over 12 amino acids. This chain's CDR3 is CASSTEGDTQYF. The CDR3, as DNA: TGTGCCAGCAGCACGGAGGGAGATACGCAGTATTTT.

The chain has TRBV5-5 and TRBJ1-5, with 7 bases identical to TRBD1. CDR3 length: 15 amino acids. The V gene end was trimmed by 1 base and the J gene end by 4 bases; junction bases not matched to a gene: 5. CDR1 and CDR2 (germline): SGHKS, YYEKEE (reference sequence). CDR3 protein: CASSLMTGLNQPQHF. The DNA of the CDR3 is TGTGCCAGCAGCTTGATGACAGGGCTTAATCAGCCCCAGCATTTT. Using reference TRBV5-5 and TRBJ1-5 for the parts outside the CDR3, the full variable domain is DAGVTQSPTHLIKTRGQQVTLRCSPISGHKSVSWYQQVLGQGPQFIFQYYEKEERGRGNFPDRFSARQFPNYSSELNVNALLLGDSALYLCASSLMTGLNQPQHFGDGTRLSIL.

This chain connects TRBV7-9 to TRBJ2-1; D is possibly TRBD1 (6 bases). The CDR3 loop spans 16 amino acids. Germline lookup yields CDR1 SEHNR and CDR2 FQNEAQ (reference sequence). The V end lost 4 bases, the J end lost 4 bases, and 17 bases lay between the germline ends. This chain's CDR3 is CASSYGARGIYNEQFF. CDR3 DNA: TGTGCCAGCAGCTATGGGGCGAGGGGGATATACAATGAGCAGTTCTTC. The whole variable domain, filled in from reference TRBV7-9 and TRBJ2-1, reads DTGVSQNPRHKITKRGQNVTFRCDPISEHNRLYWYRQTLGQGPEFLTYFQNEAQLEKSRLLSDRFSAERPKGSFSTLEIQRTEQGDSAMYLCASSYGARGIYNEQFFGPGTRLTVL.

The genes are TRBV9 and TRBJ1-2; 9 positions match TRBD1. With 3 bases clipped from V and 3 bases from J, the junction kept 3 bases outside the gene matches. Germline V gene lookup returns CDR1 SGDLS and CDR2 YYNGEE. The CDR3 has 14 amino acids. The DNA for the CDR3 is TGTGCCAGCAGCGCGGACAGGGGTCACTATGGCTACACCTTC. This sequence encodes CASSADRGHYGYTF. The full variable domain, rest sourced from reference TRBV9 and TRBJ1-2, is DSGVTQTPKHLITATGQRVTLRCSPRSGDLSVYWYQQSLDQGLQFLIQYYNGEERAKGNILERFSAQQFPDLHSELNLSSLELGDSALYFCASSADRGHYGYTFGSGTRLTVV.

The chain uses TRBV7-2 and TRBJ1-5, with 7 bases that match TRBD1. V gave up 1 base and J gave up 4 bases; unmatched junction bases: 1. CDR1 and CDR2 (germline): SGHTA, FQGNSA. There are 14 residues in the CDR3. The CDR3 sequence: CASSLVRGNQPQHF. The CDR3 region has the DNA TGTGCCAGCAGCTTAGTCAGGGGGAATCAGCCCCAGCATTTT.

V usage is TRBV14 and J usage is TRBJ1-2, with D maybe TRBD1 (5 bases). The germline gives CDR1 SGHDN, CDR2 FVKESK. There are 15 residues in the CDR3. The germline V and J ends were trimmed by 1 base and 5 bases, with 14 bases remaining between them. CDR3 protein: CASSQGVSGAYGYTF. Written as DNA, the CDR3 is TGTGCCAGCAGCCAAGGTGTGAGCGGGGCTTATGGCTACACCTTC.

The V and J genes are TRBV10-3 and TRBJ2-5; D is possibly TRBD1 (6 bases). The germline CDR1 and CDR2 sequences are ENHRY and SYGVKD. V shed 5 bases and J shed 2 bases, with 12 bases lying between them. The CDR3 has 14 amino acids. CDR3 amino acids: CAISRGQGQETQYF. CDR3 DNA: TGTGCCATCAGTAGGGGCCAGGGGCAAGAGACCCAGTACTTC.

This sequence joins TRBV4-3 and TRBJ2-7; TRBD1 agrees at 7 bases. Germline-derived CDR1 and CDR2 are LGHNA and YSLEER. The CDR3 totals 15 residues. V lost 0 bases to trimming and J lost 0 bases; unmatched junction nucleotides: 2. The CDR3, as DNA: TGCGCCAGCAGCCAAGAGACAGGGAACTCCTACGAGCAGTACTTC. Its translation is CASSQETGNSYEQYF.

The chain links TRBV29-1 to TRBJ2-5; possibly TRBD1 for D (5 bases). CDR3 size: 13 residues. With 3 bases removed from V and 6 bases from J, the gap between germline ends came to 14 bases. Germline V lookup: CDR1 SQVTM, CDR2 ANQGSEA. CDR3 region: CSVEFGRAKTQYF. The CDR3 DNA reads TGCAGCGTTGAGTTTGGCAGGGCAAAGACCCAGTACTTC. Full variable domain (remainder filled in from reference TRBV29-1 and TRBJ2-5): SAVISQKPSRDICQRGTSLTIQCQVDSQVTMMFWYRQQPGQSLTLIATANQGSEATYESGFVIDKFPISRPNLTFSTLTVSNMSPEDSSIYLCSVEFGRAKTQYFGPGTRLLVL.

The CDR3 sequence is CASSLQGAGQPQHF. The CDR3 nucleotides are TGTGCCAGCAGCCTACAGGGGGCAGGTCAGCCCCAGCATTTT. The chain couples TRBV7-2 to TRBJ1-5; 9 bases line up with TRBD1. Germline V CDR1 and CDR2: SGHTA, FQGNSA. The length of the CDR3 is 14 residues. Germline trimming cut 5 bases from V and 6 bases from J; bases unmatched to any gene: 5.

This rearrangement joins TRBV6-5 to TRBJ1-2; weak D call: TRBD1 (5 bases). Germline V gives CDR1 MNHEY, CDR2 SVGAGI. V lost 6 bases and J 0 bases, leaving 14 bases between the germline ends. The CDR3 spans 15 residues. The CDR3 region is CASRYGHGPNYGYTF. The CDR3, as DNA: TGTGCCAGCAGGTATGGACACGGACCTAACTATGGCTACACCTTC.

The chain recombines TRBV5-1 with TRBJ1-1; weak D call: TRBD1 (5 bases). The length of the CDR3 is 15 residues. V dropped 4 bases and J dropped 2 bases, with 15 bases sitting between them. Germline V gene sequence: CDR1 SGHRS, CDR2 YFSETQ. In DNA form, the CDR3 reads TGCGCCAGCAGCCTCAGTCGGGGGAGTAACACTGAAGCTTTCTTT. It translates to CASSLSRGSNTEAFF.